This record looks at one T cell receptor beta chain sequence and its context. All recovered Cohort 3 donors got two negative PCRs, got clearance, or saw symptom resolution. The sample belongs to a study of blood T cell repertoires in COVID-19. CDR1 is SGHRS and CDR2 is YFSETQ in the germline V gene. The CDR3 extends over 15 amino acids. Trimming at V came to 5 bases and at J to 0 bases, leaving 2 bases not matched to a gene. Profiled with immunoSEQ multiplex PCR; TCRdb holds only in-frame clones, not every one. The profile shows about 170,000 clones, roughly 82% of them singletons. V usage is TRBV5-1 and J usage is TRBJ1-5; 10 bases agree with TRBD1. This TCR derives from a man aged 50-60 years who had recovered from COVID-19. Material: PBMCs or T cells enriched from blood (not recorded which). Here the CDR3 reads CASRTGGDSNQPQHF. CDR3 sequence (DNA): TGCGCCAGCAGGACAGGGGGCGATAGCAATCAGCCCCAGCATTTT.